This T cell receptor beta chain was obtained from a study of T cells in Graves' hyperthyroidism and ophthalmopathy. V gave up 4 bases and J gave up 5 bases, with 12 bases separating them. CDR3 length: 14 amino acids. Germline V gives CDR1 SNHLY, CDR2 FYNNEI. Aged 18 to 65, the patients had hyperthyroidism that was newly diagnosed and had lasted under 2 months. Diagnoses were made from clinical symptoms, serum measures (thyroxine and TRAb), thyroid ultrasound and orbital computed tomography. It was 8.5 to 10 ml of fresh peripheral blood that supplied the PBMCs. This clonotype occurred many times. The target antigen is unknown. Overall study results and limits: Researchers report that a 13 V-J model separated ophthalmopathy from stable hyperthyroidism.

Researchers took RNA transcripts and amplified the TCR beta CDR3 regions from them. Using the HTBI primer set, a first-round RT-PCR was run on the TCR CDR3. TCRdb re-called the multiplex PCR reads with MiXCR, one entry per CDR3 protein. The data hold about 740,000 distinct CDR3 sequences, with 14% observed a single time. This chain joins TRBV2 and TRBJ1-3; D is unresolved. Sequencing was carried out using blood. The receptor comes from a woman aged 18 to 35 with Graves' hyperthyroidism. The CDR3 DNA reads TGTGCCAGCAGTGGAGCGGACTGGCGAAACACCATATATTTT. Its protein is CASSGADWRNTIYF.